This T cell receptor beta chain is from a study of blood T cell repertoires in COVID-19. Across the whole study: Material from acute and convalescent COVID-19 was sourced from the United States, Italy and Spain. PBMCs, B-cell-depleted T cells, or T cells were the source of the cDNA or gDNA that made up the material.

The trim removed 4 bases at V and 7 bases at J, leaving 12 bases unmatched. The CDR3 is 16 amino acids. Per germline, CDR1 SGHVS and CDR2 FQNEAQ. Per the original methods: Scientists estimated how many nucleated cells there were by amplifying reference gene primers. Assay: immunoSEQ multiplex PCR; the TCRdb copy retains only in-frame clones and omits some. V, J and clone size derive from that table, while D and trimming were established from the DNA sequence. The sample carries about 150,000 clones, more than 75% recorded once. This sequence originates from a man older than 75 with acute or convalescent COVID-19. Sequenced sample: peripheral blood. This chain connects TRBV7-8 to TRBJ2-1, with TRBD2 identical over 8 bases. The chain's CDR3 is CASSSGPGLVLNEQFF. The CDR3, as DNA: TGTGCCAGCAGCTCGGGACCGGGACTAGTCCTTAATGAGCAGTTCTTC.